This entry lists 27 T cell receptor beta chains sequenced from one sample in a study of T cell responses to AZD1222 COVID-19 vaccine. Sequencing used immunoSEQ multiplex PCR; TCRdb keeps in-frame clones, though not all of them. The sample records under 80,000 clones, about nine tenths being singletons. Material: peripheral blood, obtained on day 0 of AZD1222 vaccination. These receptors all come from an adult in good health.

The chain carries TRBV12-3 or TRBV12-4 and TRBJ2-7; D ambiguous. With 1 base removed from V and 7 bases from J, the gap between germline ends came to 11 bases. The CDR3 loop spans 13 amino acids. The CDR3 reads CASSLGGIREQYF. The CDR3 DNA reads TGTGCCAGCAGTTTAGGGGGTATAAGGGAGCAGTACTTC.

The chain links TRBV19 to TRBJ1-5; D not resolved. V lost 5 bases and J 2 bases, leaving 13 bases between the germline ends. The CDR3 length is 15 residues. Germline assignment: CDR1 LNHDA and CDR2 SQIVND (reference sequence). CDR3 residues: CASSESPVGNQPQHF. CDR3 nucleotide sequence: TGTGCCAGTAGTGAAAGTCCTGTCGGCAATCAGCCCCAGCATTTT.

This rearrangement joins TRBV7-9 to TRBJ1-3; D remains ambiguous. The CDR3 sequence is 12 residues long. Trimming left V 4 bases short and J 3 bases short, with 4 bases between. The germline CDR1 and CDR2 sequences are SEHNR and FQNEAQ (reference sequence). The CDR3 nucleotides read TGTGCCAGCAGCTCGGTTGGAAACACCATATATTTT. It specifies CASSSVGNTIYF.

The chain has TRBV11-2 and TRBJ1-5; the D is unclear. There are 15 residues in the CDR3. The V gene's germline CDR1 is SGHAT and CDR2 FQNNGV. V was shortened by 0 bases and J by 5 bases, with 11 bases between the two germline ends. This CDR3 is CASSLDPTQYQPQHF. For the CDR3, the DNA is TGTGCCAGCAGCTTAGACCCCACCCAGTATCAGCCCCAGCATTTT. Filled out from reference TRBV11-2 and TRBJ1-5, the complete variable domain reads EAGVAQSPRYKIIEKRQSVAFWCNPISGHATLYWYQQILGQGPKLLIQFQNNGVVDDSQLPKDRFSAERLKGVDSTLKIQPAKLEDSAVYLCASSLDPTQYQPQHFGDGTRLSIL.

The chain employs TRBV30 and TRBJ1-3, with a weak D call TRBD1 (5 bases). The germline gives CDR1 GTSNPN, CDR2 SVGIG (reference sequence). This CDR3 is built from 13 residues. The V end lost 1 base, the J end lost 2 bases, and 6 bases lay between the germline ends. This CDR3 reads CAWSGGAGNTIYF. The CDR3 nucleotides read TGTGCCTGGAGTGGGGGGGCTGGAAACACCATATATTTT.

This sequence joins TRBV27 and TRBJ1-1; D is possibly TRBD1 (5 bases). Trimming removed 4 bases from V and 8 bases from J, with 20 bases in between. The CDR3 loop spans 15 amino acids. In germline, CDR1 is MNHEY, CDR2 SMNVEV (reference sequence). The CDR3 nucleotides read TGTGCCAGCAGTTCTCCTCCCTCGGGGCGGGAGGAAGCTTTCTTT. It yields the protein CASSSPPSGREEAFF.

This chain links TRBV18 with TRBJ1-1; 8 nucleotides agree with TRBD1. V trimming: 2 bases; J trimming: 7 bases; junction bases outside the gene matches: 0. The CDR3 runs 12 residues. Germline lookup yields CDR1 KGHSH and CDR2 LQKENI. The CDR3 DNA is TGTGCCAGCTCACCAGACAGGGGTGAAGCTTTCTTT. This codes for CASSPDRGEAFF.

V usage is TRBV4-1 and J usage is TRBJ2-5; 9 bases map to TRBD1. The CDR3 spans 14 residues. The V gene end was trimmed by 3 bases and the J gene end by 5 bases; junction bases not matched to a gene: 4. The germline V gene encodes CDR1 MGHRA and CDR2 YSYEKL. In DNA, the CDR3 is TGCGCCAGCAGCCAGAACAGGGGGCGGGAGACCCAGTACTTC. This translates into CASSQNRGRETQYF.

The chain joins TRBV3-1 (or the pseudogene TRBV3-2) to TRBJ2-1; unclear D gene. This CDR3 contains 16 residues. Germline values: CDR1 LGHDT, CDR2 YNNKEL (reference sequence). V shed 0 bases and J shed 4 bases, with 13 bases lying between them. In nucleotides, the CDR3 is TGTGCCAGCAGCCAAGATCCGCCAGCGAGGTACAATGAGCAGTTCTTC. As protein: CASSQDPPARYNEQFF.

As for this clone: Other DNA sequences in this specimen translate into the identical CDR3. The CDR3, as DNA: TGTGCCACCAGTGATTCGGGACAGGGGGCCGACGAGCAGTACTTC. Protein product: CATSDSGQGADEQYF. This sequence joins TRBV24-1 and TRBJ2-7, with TRBD1 matching 12 bases. The V gene's germline CDR1 is KGHDR and CDR2 SFDVKD. V shed 2 bases and J 5 bases; nucleotides not matched to a gene: 3. This CDR3 spans 15 amino acids.

This clone appeared a single time. This chain links TRBV12-1 with TRBJ1-3. TRBV12-1 is flagged as a pseudogene. The CDR3 has 14 residues. CDR3 loop: CASSSTKAGNTIYF. Here the CDR3 DNA reads TGTGCCAGCAGCTCAACTAAAGCTGGAAACACCATATATTTT.

The genes are TRBV27 and TRBJ1-1; D remains ambiguous. The CDR3 length is 15 residues. Trimming took 2 bases from V and 1 from J, leaving 11 bases between them. Germline V gene sequence: CDR1 MNHEY, CDR2 SMNVEV (reference sequence). CDR3 loop: CASSLTRFRNTEAFF. In nucleotides, the CDR3 is TGTGCCAGCAGTTTAACGCGTTTTAGGAACACTGAAGCTTTCTTT.

V usage is TRBV19 and J usage is TRBJ1-6, with D unresolved. The CDR3 is 15 amino acids. From germline, CDR1 is LNHDA and CDR2 SQIVND (reference sequence). V was trimmed by 7 bases and J by 9 bases, leaving 19 bases between them. CDR3 loop: CASTPEPQTGSPLHF. The CDR3, as DNA: TGTGCCAGTACCCCCGAACCCCAGACGGGTTCACCCCTCCACTTT.

The chain uses TRBV9 and TRBJ1-2, with D unresolved. There are 15 residues in the CDR3. Trimming took 0 bases from V and 7 from J, leaving 16 bases between them. The germline V gene has CDR1 SGDLS and CDR2 YYNGEE. DNA for the CDR3: TGTGCCAGCAGCGTAGACGGACGCGTGACTGCTGGCTACACCTTC. This sequence encodes CASSVDGRVTAGYTF.

The chain links TRBV4-1 to TRBJ1-5; D not certain. CDR1 MGHRA and CDR2 YSYEKL come from the germline V gene. The CDR3 totals 14 residues. The ends were cut back, 0 bases at V and 7 bases at J, with 10 bases in the middle. CDR3 region: CASSQDAGSQPQHF. CDR3 nucleotides: TGCGCCAGCAGCCAAGACGCGGGGTCCCAGCCCCAGCATTTT.

This clone occurred once. The rearrangement links TRBV5-8 to TRBJ2-2; D unclear. V was cut by 0 bases and J by 3 bases, with 15 bases left in between. Germline V gene data show CDR1 as SGHTS and CDR2 as YDEGEE. The CDR3 covers 17 residues. In DNA form, the CDR3 reads TGTGCCAGCAGCTTGGGTATGGTCACGAGTCACACCGGGGAGCTGTTTTTT. This codes for CASSLGMVTSHTGELFF. Filled out from reference TRBV5-8 and TRBJ2-2, the complete variable domain reads EAGVTQSPTHLIKTRGQQATLRCSPISGHTSVYWYQQALGLGLQFLLWYDEGEERNRGNFPPRFSGRQFPNYSSELNVNALELEDSALYLCASSLGMVTSHTGELFFGEGSRLTVL.

The V gene is TRBV28, the J gene TRBJ2-2; D uncertain. CDR1 is MDHEN, CDR2 SYDVKM, per germline. This CDR3 comprises 15 residues. V lost 3 bases, J lost 6 bases, and 14 bases lay in between. CDR3 bases: TGTGCCAGCAGTTTTTCGTACCGGTCCGCCGGGGAGCTGTTTTTT. Amino acids: CASSFSYRSAGELFF.

J is TRBJ2-7 and V is TRBV7-8; 13 bases match TRBD2. The CDR3 totals 16 residues. Per the germline V gene, CDR1 is SGHVS and CDR2 is FQNEAQ. Trimming cost V 5 bases and J 2 bases; bases outside gene matches: 6. This CDR3 reads CASSAWTSGSPYEQYF. The CDR3 region has the DNA TGTGCCAGCAGCGCCTGGACTAGCGGGAGCCCCTACGAGCAGTACTTC.

J is TRBJ1-2 and V is TRBV9; tentatively, D is TRBD1 (5 bases). V lost 6 bases and J lost 3, with 15 bases in between. CDR3 size: 14 residues. The germline CDR1 and CDR2 sequences are SGDLS and YYNGEE. The CDR3 sequence: CASTRGGEDYGYTF. CDR3 bases: TGTGCCAGCACGAGAGGAGGGGAAGACTATGGCTACACCTTC.

The chain employs TRBV6-1 and TRBJ1-5; D gene uncertain. The CDR3 is made up of 16 amino acids. Looked up from germline, CDR1 is MNHNS and CDR2 is SASEGT. Between the trimmed V and J ends, which lost 3 bases and 3 bases, there was a span of 15 bases. This CDR3 reads CASSDWWADDNQPQHF. CDR3 nucleotide sequence: TGTGCCAGCAGTGATTGGTGGGCAGACGACAATCAGCCCCAGCATTTT.

This clone was seen just once. V gene TRBV4-1 combines with J gene TRBJ1-4, with D possibly TRBD1 on 6 matching bases. V was trimmed by 4 bases and J by 7 bases, leaving 13 bases between them. This CDR3 is 14 amino acids long. Germline loops: CDR1 MGHRA, CDR2 YSYEKL. The CDR3 nucleotides are TGCGCCAGCAGCCCAAACAGGGCGTCTGAAAAACTGTTTTTT. Encoded protein: CASSPNRASEKLFF.

This sequence joins TRBV7-6 and TRBJ2-5, with D perhaps given as TRBD1 or TRBD2 (6 bases each). This CDR3 is built from 14 residues. V was shortened by 1 base and J by 6 bases, with 12 bases between the two germline ends. Germline lookup yields CDR1 SGHVS and CDR2 FNYEAQ. The CDR3 bases are TGTGCCAGCAGCTTAGACGGGGGCGCGAAGACCCAGTACTTC. This encodes CASSLDGGAKTQYF. Full variable domain (rest looked up from reference TRBV7-6 and TRBJ2-5): GAGVSQSPRYKVTKRGQDVALRCDPISGHVSLYWYRQALGQGPEFLTYFNYEAQQDKSGLPNDRFSAERPEGSISTLTIQRTEQRDSAMYRCASSLDGGAKTQYFGPGTRLLVL.

V is TRBV7-9 and J is TRBJ1-1; D may be TRBD1 (5 bases). V was shortened by 4 bases and J by 2 bases, with 14 bases between the two germline ends. Per germline, CDR1 SEHNR and CDR2 FQNEAQ (reference sequence). The CDR3 consists of 15 residues. The CDR3: CASSSSGTSNTEAFF. CDR3 nucleotides: TGTGCCAGCAGCTCGTCCGGGACCTCTAACACTGAAGCTTTCTTT.

This clone was observed a few times. The chain carries TRBV2 and TRBJ1-1; no firm D call. Per germline, CDR1 SNHLY and CDR2 FYNNEI. The CDR3 extends over 13 amino acids. V was pared by 7 bases and J by 1 base, with 10 bases between. The chain's CDR3 is CASTAVENTEAFF. For the CDR3, the DNA is TGTGCCAGCACTGCCGTCGAGAACACTGAAGCTTTCTTT.

The sample holds one count of this clone. This chain connects TRBV18 to TRBJ2-5; D not resolved. The V end lost 3 bases, the J end lost 5 bases, and 7 bases lay between the germline ends. The CDR3 has 12 amino acids. The V gene's germline CDR1 is KGHSH and CDR2 LQKENI. The CDR3 DNA sequence: TGTGCCAGCTCACCGAGTGGGGAGACCCAGTACTTC. It encodes CASSPSGETQYF.

The chain has TRBV19 and TRBJ2-7; D gene ambiguous. CDR3 length: 11 amino acids. The V gene's germline CDR1 is LNHDA and CDR2 SQIVND (reference sequence). The V end was cut by 5 bases, the J end by 3 bases, with 5 bases between. Written as DNA, the CDR3 is TGTGCCAGTAGTTCTGACTACGAGCAGTACTTC. This codes for CASSSDYEQYF.

The chain carries TRBV9 and TRBJ2-3, with D perhaps TRBD1 (6 bases). The germline V gene encodes CDR1 SGDLS and CDR2 YYNGEE. The CDR3 length is 15 residues. V was trimmed by 4 bases and J by 0 bases, leaving 12 bases between them. In nucleotides, the CDR3 is TGTGCCAGCAGCCCCCACAGGGCTAGCACAGATACGCAGTATTTT. Protein product: CASSPHRASTDTQYF.